This TCR beta chain is from a study of blood T cell repertoires in COVID-19. Study details: The origin of the acute and convalescent COVID-19 samples was the United States, Italy and Spain. Sample material is recorded as cDNA or gDNA derived from T cells, B-cell-depleted T cells, or PBMCs.

The sample holds a few counts of this clone. Authors' data handling: Amplification of reference gene primers was used by the study to estimate nucleated cell counts. Profiling relied on immunoSEQ multiplex PCR, and the TCRdb table lists in-frame clones only, not all of them. V and J calls and clone size are as listed in that table; D and trimming were resolved from the DNA. Of 88,000 or so clones in the sample, around nine tenths were seen once. The CDR3 spans 14 residues. Unmatched junction bases numbered 1, after V lost 0 bases and J lost 2 bases. Germline assignment: CDR1 SGHVS and CDR2 FQNEAQ. The clonotype comes from a man between 45 and 60 years old with acute or convalescent COVID-19. Sequenced input: peripheral blood. The chain links TRBV7-8 to TRBJ2-7; 7 bases agree with TRBD1. For the CDR3, the DNA is TGTGCCAGCAGCTTAGCGGGACAGACCTACGAGCAGTACTTC. Residues: CASSLAGQTYEQYF.